The following is a T cell receptor (beta chain) sequence with its context. This sample was included in a study of blood T cell repertoires in COVID-19. Study-wide background: Both acute and convalescent COVID-19 samples were obtained from the United States, Italy and Spain. From T cells, B-cell-depleted T cells, or PBMCs came the material, which was cDNA or gDNA.

Germline lookup yields CDR1 DFQATT and CDR2 SNEGSKA (reference sequence). CDR3 length: 14 amino acids. The trim removed 3 bases at V and 6 bases at J, leaving 8 bases unmatched. As originally analysed: Quantification of nucleated cells was approximated via reference gene primer amplification. Clones were sequenced by immunoSEQ multiplex PCR, and TCRdb holds only the in-frame ones, with some missing. V, J and clone size are those of that table, while D and trimming were read from the DNA. The sample holds tens of thousands of clones, about 86% seen once. Sequenced: peripheral blood. This receptor was obtained from an older woman with acute or convalescent COVID-19. The V call is TRBV20-1, the J call TRBJ2-1; 7 bases align to TRBD2. The CDR3 DNA reads as TGCAGTGCTAGTCCGGGCGGGAGTGGCAATGAGCAGTTCTTC. Translated, it gives CSASPGGSGNEQFF.